The source of this T cell receptor beta chain is a study of graft-versus-host responses after intestinal transplantation. Overall study: Transplant recipients had multivisceral, liver-intestinal, or isolated intestinal grafts.

On this clone itself: Its specificity is not known.

V was pared by 0 bases and J by 3 bases, with 13 bases between. Per the germline V gene, CDR1 is SGHAT and CDR2 is FQNNGV. The CDR3 is 16 residues long. Here immunoSEQ multiplex PCR was the method, and the copy in TCRdb shows in-frame clones only, minus some. The repertoire holds about 78,000 clones, with 80% to 90% as singletons. Specimen: unstimulated CD8+ T cells sorted from spleen or lymph node cells, collected before transplant. The chain links TRBV11-2 to TRBJ2-3; no firm D call. The sequence was collected from a human donor who was the organ donor for an intestinal transplant. CDR3 residues: CASSLDLTIWTDTQYF. The CDR3, as DNA: TGTGCCAGCAGCTTAGATCTAACAATCTGGACAGATACGCAGTATTTT.